The 32 T cell receptor beta chains below all came from one sample that was sequenced in a study of cytomegalovirus exposure and HLA in healthy donors. The PCR contained 60 Vbeta and 13 Jbeta primers. Produced via immunoSEQ multiplex PCR; TCRdb's table is partial and in-frame only. The sample consists of about 150,000 clones, approximately 80% of them appearing once. The sequenced material came from PBMCs. Receptor source: a middle-aged man in good health and CMV-seronegative.

The CDR3 loop reads CASSQPSNRDRGKGNEKLFF. The CDR3, as DNA: TGTGCCAGCAGTCAACCCTCGAACCGGGACAGGGGGAAGGGTAATGAAAAACTGTTTTTT. This chain uses TRBV28 with TRBJ1-4, with TRBD1 identical over 11 bases. V was clipped by 5 bases and J by 4 bases; unmatched bases: 18. From germline, CDR1 is MDHEN and CDR2 SYDVKM. CDR3 size: 20 residues.

V gene TRBV28 combines with J gene TRBJ2-2; the match to TRBD2 covers 8 bases. Germline trimming cut 5 bases from V and 2 bases from J; bases unmatched to any gene: 13. CDR3 size: 18 residues. CDR1 is MDHEN, CDR2 SYDVKM, per germline. The CDR3 sequence: CASSGGGVVAGNTGELFF. In DNA form, the CDR3 reads TGTGCCAGCAGTGGCGGTGGGGTAGTAGCGGGAAACACCGGGGAGCTGTTTTTT.

In this sample, this clone turned up once. The CDR3 reads CASSASGNTGELFF. For the CDR3, the DNA is TGTGCCAGCAGTGCCAGCGGAAACACCGGGGAGCTGTTTTTT. J is TRBJ2-2 and V is TRBV2; D may be TRBD2 (5 bases). Trimming removed 4 bases from V and 2 bases from J, with 8 bases in between. Germline-derived CDR1 and CDR2 are SNHLY and FYNNEI. The CDR3 runs to 14 residues.

This clone was found a few times. The chain employs TRBV6-4 and TRBJ1-5; possible D gene TRBD1, 6 bases. Trimming took 4 bases from V and 0 from J, leaving 13 bases between them. The V gene's germline CDR1 is MRHNA and CDR2 SNTAGT. This CDR3 contains 16 residues. The CDR3 bases are TGTGCCAGCAGTGCGCCTCAGGGGCATAGCAATCAGCCCCAGCATTTT. Protein sequence: CASSAPQGHSNQPQHF.

The chain employs TRBV28 and TRBJ1-5; D unclear. This CDR3 is 13 amino acids long. Germline V gene sequence: CDR1 MDHEN, CDR2 SYDVKM. V lost 6 bases, J lost 5 bases, and 11 bases lay in between. CDR3 residues: CASRGSGDQPQHF. The DNA of the CDR3 is TGTGCCAGCAGAGGTTCCGGGGATCAGCCCCAGCATTTT.

The J gene is TRBJ2-6, the V gene TRBV5-1; tentatively, D is TRBD1 (6 bases). V was clipped by 4 bases and J by 2 bases, with 10 bases between them. This CDR3 spans 15 amino acids. Per the germline V gene, CDR1 is SGHRS and CDR2 is YFSETQ. The CDR3 bases are TGCGCCAGCAGCGTAGGGGGTACTGGGGCCAACGTCCTGACTTTC. Translation: CASSVGGTGANVLTF. Variable domain in full (rest from reference TRBV5-1 and TRBJ2-6): KAGVTQTPRYLIKTRGQQVTLSCSPISGHRSVSWYQQTPGQGLQFLFEYFSETQRNKGNFPGRFSGRQFSNSRSEMNVSTLELGDSALYLCASSVGGTGANVLTFGAGSRLTVL.

The rearrangement uses TRBV28 and TRBJ2-3; D uncertain. This CDR3 comprises 13 residues. Germline V gene lookup returns CDR1 MDHEN and CDR2 SYDVKM. With 1 base removed from V and 3 bases from J, the gap between germline ends came to 5 bases. The CDR3 coding sequence is TGTGCCAGCAGTTTATTGAGGACAGATACGCAGTATTTT. Protein product: CASSLLRTDTQYF.

This chain uses TRBV7-9 with TRBJ2-7, with 10 bases fitting TRBD1. CDR1 and CDR2 from the germline V gene are SEHNR and FQNEAQ (reference sequence). The ends lost 5 bases at V and 4 bases at J; junction bases unmatched: 11. The CDR3 is made up of 16 amino acids. The CDR3 DNA is TGTGCCAGCAGCCCCGGAGGGGGACAGGGGACGTACGAGCAGTACTTC. Its translation: CASSPGGGQGTYEQYF. The variable domain in full, with the rest retrieved from reference TRBV7-9 and TRBJ2-7, is DTGVSQNPRHKITKRGQNVTFRCDPISEHNRLYWYRQTLGQGPEFLTYFQNEAQLEKSRLLSDRFSAERPKGSFSTLEIQRTEQGDSAMYLCASSPGGGQGTYEQYFGPGTRLTVT.

The rearrangement links TRBV6-1 to TRBJ1-5; 8 bases map to TRBD1. Germline values: CDR1 MNHNS, CDR2 SASEGT. This CDR3 region has 14 residues. J gave up 4 bases and V 5 bases, and 4 bases lay outside the gene matches. CDR3 nucleotides: TGTGCCAGCAGTAACCGGGACAGGAATCAGCCCCAGCATTTT. Amino acid sequence: CASSNRDRNQPQHF.

J is TRBJ2-2 and V is TRBV11-2; 14 bases are a match to TRBD2. The V segment lost 4 bases and the J segment 0 bases; nucleotides outside the gene matches: 1. The CDR3 covers 17 residues. Germline V CDR1 and CDR2: SGHAT, FQNNGV. The CDR3 sequence is CASSSTSGGANTGELFF. CDR3 DNA: TGTGCCAGCAGCTCGACTAGCGGGGGGGCGAACACCGGGGAGCTGTTTTTT.

The gene calls are TRBV5-1 and TRBJ2-5; unclear D gene. The germline V gene has CDR1 SGHRS and CDR2 YFSETQ. The CDR3 spans 12 residues. The V end was cut by 0 bases, the J end by 5 bases, with 5 bases between. For the CDR3, the DNA is TGCGCCAGCAGCTTGGCTTTGGAGACCCAGTACTTC. Encoded protein: CASSLALETQYF.

The chain combines TRBV10-3 with TRBJ2-7, with 12 bases aligning to TRBD2. V was clipped by 5 bases and J by 5 bases; unmatched bases: 7. The CDR3 runs 15 residues. Per the germline V gene, CDR1 is ENHRY and CDR2 is SYGVKD. CDR3 protein: CAISPTSGRNNEQYF. The CDR3 region has the DNA TGTGCCATCAGTCCGACTAGCGGGAGAAATAACGAGCAGTACTTC.

Concerning this clone itself: A read error may produce the germline difference seen at one junction end. The V call is TRBV7-9, the J call TRBJ1-1; 12 bases match TRBD1. The germline CDR1 and CDR2 sequences are SEHNR and FQNEAQ (reference sequence). CDR3 size: 15 residues. CDR3 coding DNA: TGTTCCAGCAGCGTCGGGACAGGGGGCGGTGCTGAAGCTTTCTTT. Its translation is CSSSVGTGGGAEAFF.

The chain couples TRBV12-5 to TRBJ2-5, with 9 nucleotides matching TRBD1. Looked up from germline, CDR1 is LGHNT and CDR2 is FRNRAP. The trim removed 4 bases at V and 2 bases at J, leaving 8 bases unmatched. This CDR3 is built from 16 residues. DNA of the CDR3: TGTGCTAGTGGTTGGGCAGGACAGGGGAGGCAAGAGACCCAGTACTTC. Translation: CASGWAGQGRQETQYF. Variable domain in full (rest from reference TRBV12-5 and TRBJ2-5): DARVTQTPRHKVTEMGQEVTMRCQPILGHNTVFWYRQTMMQGLELLAYFRNRAPLDDSGMPKDRFSAEMPDATLATLKIQPSEPRDSAVYFCASGWAGQGRQETQYFGPGTRLLVL.

The chain couples TRBV7-9 to TRBJ1-3; tentative D call: TRBD1 (6 bases). Germline CDR1 and CDR2: SEHNR and FQNEAQ (reference sequence). V lost 5 bases, J lost 2 bases, and 16 bases lay in between. The CDR3 is 16 residues long. As DNA, the CDR3 is TGTGCCAGCAGCACCACCCAGGGGTTGACTGGAAACACCATATATTTT. Its translation: CASSTTQGLTGNTIYF.

V and J are TRBV6-5 and TRBJ2-1; 12 positions match TRBD2. J lost 7 bases, V lost 5 bases, and 6 bases had no gene match. Germline V gene lookup returns CDR1 MNHEY and CDR2 SVGAGI. The CDR3 is made up of 15 amino acids. The DNA for the CDR3 is TGTGCCAGCAGTCTGACTAGCGGGAGTAGTAATGAGCAGTTCTTC. Amino acids: CASSLTSGSSNEQFF.

The J gene is TRBJ2-7, the V gene TRBV18; D might be TRBD1 (6 bases). Per germline, CDR1 KGHSH and CDR2 LQKENI. Trimming took 0 bases from V and 0 from J, leaving 15 bases between them. CDR3 length equals 17 residues. CDR3 in amino acids: CASSPPWGQEDSYEQYF. CDR3 bases: TGTGCCAGCTCACCACCGTGGGGGCAGGAGGACTCCTACGAGCAGTACTTC.

This clone was found once. The chain recombines TRBV28 with TRBJ2-1; 7 nucleotides line up with TRBD1. This CDR3 region has 14 residues. Germline CDR1 and CDR2: MDHEN and SYDVKM. After removal of 4 bases from V and 5 bases from J, the junction contained 5 bases not matched to a gene. The CDR3, as DNA: TGTGCCAGCAGTTCCCGAGACAGGGACAATGAGCAGTTCTTC. This encodes CASSSRDRDNEQFF. The full variable domain, completed using reference TRBV28 and TRBJ2-1, is DVKVTQSSRYLVKRTGEKVFLECVQDMDHENMFWYRQDPGLGLRLIYFSYDVKMKEKGDIPEGYSVSREKKERFSLILESASTNQTSMYLCASSSRDRDNEQFFGPGTRLTVL.

The table lists this clone with a few counts. The chain recombines TRBV7-9 with TRBJ2-3, with D possibly matching TRBD2 (5 bases). The CDR3 has 16 residues. The V gene's germline CDR1 is SEHNR and CDR2 FQNEAQ (reference sequence). V lost 4 bases and J lost 1, with 15 bases in between. CDR3 amino acids: CASSSDGLRRTDTQYF. CDR3 bases: TGTGCCAGCAGCTCTGACGGACTTCGCCGCACAGATACGCAGTATTTT. Based on the CDR3 plus reference TRBV7-9 and TRBJ2-3, the full variable domain is DTGVSQNPRHKITKRGQNVTFRCDPISEHNRLYWYRQTLGQGPEFLTYFQNEAQLEKSRLLSDRFSAERPKGSFSTLEIQRTEQGDSAMYLCASSSDGLRRTDTQYFGPGTRLTVL.

The chain carries TRBV28 and TRBJ1-2; 9 bases map to TRBD1. V lost 3 bases, J lost 8 bases, and 7 bases stayed unmatched. The CDR3 is 14 amino acids. Looked up from germline, CDR1 is MDHEN and CDR2 is SYDVKM. The chain's CDR3 is CASSLGQGSGGYTF. The CDR3 DNA is TGTGCCAGCAGTTTGGGACAGGGCTCCGGGGGCTACACCTTC.

The chain joins TRBV29-1 to TRBJ2-3; 12 nucleotides line up with TRBD2. Germline V lookup: CDR1 SQVTM, CDR2 ANQGSEA. J gave up 6 bases and V 2 bases, and 3 bases lay outside the gene matches. The CDR3 has 14 amino acids. CDR3 protein: CSVELAGGPDTQYF. CDR3 coding DNA: TGCAGCGTTGAACTAGCGGGGGGGCCGGATACGCAGTATTTT.

The chain combines TRBV14 with TRBJ2-3; TRBD2 matches 8 bases. Germline V gives CDR1 SGHDN, CDR2 FVKESK. This CDR3 contains 19 residues. V lost 4 bases, J lost 1 base, and 16 bases stayed unmatched. The CDR3 sequence is CASSPHIPGLVQGTDTQYF. The CDR3 DNA sequence: TGTGCCAGCAGCCCCCATATCCCGGGACTAGTCCAAGGCACAGATACGCAGTATTTT.

The gene calls are TRBV7-2 and TRBJ2-5; a weak D match, TRBD1 (5 bases). The CDR3 is 15 residues long. The V gene's germline CDR1 is SGHTA and CDR2 FQGNSA. V was pared by 6 bases and J by 2 bases, with 16 bases between. The DNA of the CDR3 is TGTGCCAGCAGTTCCCAAACAGGAGAACAAGAGACCCAGTACTTC. Amino acid sequence: CASSSQTGEQETQYF.

This sequence joins TRBV15 and TRBJ2-3, with 8 bases aligning to TRBD2. The J segment lost 1 base and the V segment lost 1 base, leaving 4 bases of the junction unmatched. Germline loops: CDR1 LNHNV, CDR2 YYDKDF (reference sequence). The CDR3 is 16 amino acids. CDR3 sequence: CATSRGAGAGTDTQYF. In nucleotides, the CDR3 is TGTGCCACCAGCAGAGGAGCGGGAGCGGGCACAGATACGCAGTATTTT.

The J gene is TRBJ2-3, the V gene TRBV7-2, with D possibly being TRBD2 (7 bases). Deletions cut 0 bases from V and 7 bases from J, with 14 bases between. The CDR3 is 15 amino acids. From germline, CDR1 is SGHTA and CDR2 FQGNSA. CDR3 sequence reads: CASSLAWGGGNTQYF. In DNA form, the CDR3 reads TGTGCCAGCAGCTTAGCTTGGGGGGGCGGAAATACGCAGTATTTT.

The DNA for the CDR3 is TGCGCCAGCAGCCAAGATTGGGCAGGCGAGCAGTTCTTC. Amino acids: CASSQDWAGEQFF. V usage is TRBV4-1 and J usage is TRBJ2-1; D is unresolved. The CDR3 runs 13 residues. Germline CDR1 reads MGHRA; CDR2 reads YSYEKL. V lost 0 bases and J lost 10, with 10 bases in between.

This rearrangement joins TRBV7-9 to TRBJ2-7; D unresolved. Looked up from germline, CDR1 is SEHNR and CDR2 is FQNEAQ (reference sequence). Trimming pared 5 bases from V and 3 bases from J, leaving 17 bases between. The CDR3 spans 15 residues. CDR3 protein: CASSAPGQPIYEQYF. The CDR3 bases are TGTGCCAGCAGCGCTCCTGGGCAGCCCATCTACGAGCAGTACTTC.

The table lists this clone with a few counts. The J gene is TRBJ2-7, the V gene TRBV4-2; TRBD2 might be the D (6 bases). The CDR3 has 18 residues. The V and J ends lost 0 bases and 1 base respectively, with 19 bases between them. From germline, CDR1 is LGHNA and CDR2 YNFKEQ. As DNA, the CDR3 is TGTGCCAGCAGCCAAGACGGGAGAGCTGAAGTGCTTTCCTACGAGCAGTACTTC. The encoded protein is CASSQDGRAEVLSYEQYF.

V usage is TRBV7-9 and J usage is TRBJ1-1; 9 bases match TRBD1. J gave up 1 base and V 1 base, and 7 bases lay outside the gene matches. The length of the CDR3 is 17 residues. Germline CDR1 and CDR2: SEHNR and FQNEAQ (reference sequence). CDR3 in amino acids: CASSLEGQGIENTEAFF. The CDR3 DNA follows: TGTGCCAGCAGCTTAGAGGGACAGGGTATAGAGAACACTGAAGCTTTCTTT.

Regarding this clone: An end of the junction differs from the germline gene, which may be a read error. The V and J genes are TRBV15 and TRBJ1-5; TRBD1 is a possible D gene (6 bases). Germline values: CDR1 LNHNV, CDR2 YYDKDF (reference sequence). This CDR3 contains 15 residues. CDR3 protein: CATSRSTRGNQPQHF. The CDR3 DNA is TGTGCCACCAGCAGATCCACCAGGGGCAACCAGCCCCAGCATTTT.

In this sample, this clone turned up a few times. The genes are TRBV4-2 and TRBJ2-5; 8 nucleotides line up with TRBD2. The CDR3 runs to 16 residues. Germline trimming cut 1 base from V and 1 base from J; bases unmatched to any gene: 5. The germline V gene encodes CDR1 LGHNA and CDR2 YNFKEQ. The CDR3 DNA sequence: TGTGCCAGCAGCCAAGTGGGCGGGGGGTCCCAAGAGACCCAGTACTTC. Translated, it gives CASSQVGGGSQETQYF.

The chain has TRBV5-1 and TRBJ2-5; tentatively, D is TRBD1 (5 bases). Trimming shortened V by 4 bases and J by 5 bases, and 21 bases separated the two germline ends. There are 16 residues in the CDR3. Germline CDR1 is SGHRS and CDR2 is YFSETQ. The CDR3: CASSLDLRMPGETQYF. The CDR3 bases are TGCGCCAGCAGCCTGGACCTACGAATGCCAGGGGAGACCCAGTACTTC.